This record looks at one TCR beta chain sequence and its context. Its antigen is unknown. Via MiXCR, TCRdb re-called the 5' RACE reads, giving one row per CDR3 protein. The sample contains around 590,000 distinct CDR3 sequences, 10% to 15% of which appear only once. This entry belongs to a study of T cells after yellow fever vaccination. Study conclusions and caveats: High-abundance clonotypes from the bulk population could contaminate FACS-sorted repertoires. Few clonotypes appeared in both CD4 and CD8 compartments. Reappearance after the booster was observed for most primary-vaccination clones (roughly 96% CD4, roughly 90% CD8). Though weaker, the secondary response peaked faster, on day 5 versus 15.

Germline values: CDR1 MNHEY, CDR2 SVGEGT. V was cut by 2 bases and J by 4 bases, with 14 bases left in between. The CDR3 consists of 15 residues. The material sequenced was PBMCs, taken on the day of the yellow fever booster vaccination. The receptor's source is a young man who received the YFV17D yellow fever vaccine. The chain links TRBV6-2 or TRBV6-3 to TRBJ2-5; a weak D match, TRBD2 (6 bases). The CDR3, as DNA: TGTGCCAGCAGTTACGCCGGGGGATCACCAGAGACCCAGTACTTC. Protein product: CASSYAGGSPETQYF.